These 5 T cell receptor beta chains were all obtained from the same sample, sequenced in a study of T cells in Graves' hyperthyroidism and ophthalmopathy. Amplified TCR beta CDR3 regions derived from RNA transcripts. The HTBI primer set drove a first-round RT-PCR of the TCR CDR3. One entry per CDR3 protein, called by TCRdb with MiXCR from the multiplex PCR reads. Here the sample spans hundreds of thousands of distinct CDR3 sequences, 38% being singletons. Sequencing input: blood. Source of these receptors: a man aged 18 to 35 with Graves' hyperthyroidism.

This clonotype was found many times. This rearrangement joins TRBV7-8 to TRBJ1-1; no clear D gene. CDR3 length: 14 residues. Deletions cut 0 bases from V and 5 bases from J, with 10 bases between. Germline values: CDR1 SGHVS, CDR2 FQNEAQ. The CDR3 here is CASSLAGLYTEAFF. The CDR3 DNA is TGTGCCAGCAGCTTAGCTGGCCTTTATACTGAAGCTTTCTTT.

The chain is built from TRBV7-8 and TRBJ2-5; 8 bases agree with TRBD2. The germline V gene encodes CDR1 SGHVS and CDR2 FQNEAQ. CDR3 length equals 17 residues. The V and J ends lost 5 bases and 4 bases, in that order; junction bases with no gene match: 15. CDR3 nucleotide sequence: TGTGCCAGCAGCCCGGAGCTGACTAGCGAGGGCGGAGAGACCCAGTACTTC. It translates to CASSPELTSEGGETQYF.

This clonotype was seen a few times. This CDR3 is CASRPGHRRETQYF. Written as DNA, the CDR3 is TGTGCCAGCAGACCGGGACACCGGAGAGAGACCCAGTACTTC. The rearrangement joins TRBV6-5 to TRBJ2-5; D possibly corresponds to TRBD1 (6 bases). CDR1 and CDR2 (germline): MNHEY, SVGAGI. The length of the CDR3 is 14 residues. V lost 6 bases and J lost 4, with 15 bases in between.

This clonotype was seen more than once but under ten times. J is TRBJ1-5 and V is TRBV12-3 or TRBV12-4; D call uncertain. V was clipped by 3 bases and J by 5 bases, with 14 bases between them. The CDR3 loop spans 15 amino acids. The CDR3, as DNA: TGTGCCAGCAGTTTCATGGGGAGTGTAGATCAGCCCCAGCATTTT. Protein: CASSFMGSVDQPQHF.

Note on this clonotype: This may come from a read error, since a much larger clone is one base off. The CDR3 reads CSASTGPGSGNTTYF. The CDR3 DNA sequence: TGCAGCGCCTCGACAGGACCGGGTTCTGGAAACACCACATATTTT. The gene calls are TRBV29-1 and TRBJ1-3, with D possibly matching TRBD1 (6 bases). Germline CDR1 is SQVTM and CDR2 is ANQGSEA. This CDR3 is 15 amino acids long.